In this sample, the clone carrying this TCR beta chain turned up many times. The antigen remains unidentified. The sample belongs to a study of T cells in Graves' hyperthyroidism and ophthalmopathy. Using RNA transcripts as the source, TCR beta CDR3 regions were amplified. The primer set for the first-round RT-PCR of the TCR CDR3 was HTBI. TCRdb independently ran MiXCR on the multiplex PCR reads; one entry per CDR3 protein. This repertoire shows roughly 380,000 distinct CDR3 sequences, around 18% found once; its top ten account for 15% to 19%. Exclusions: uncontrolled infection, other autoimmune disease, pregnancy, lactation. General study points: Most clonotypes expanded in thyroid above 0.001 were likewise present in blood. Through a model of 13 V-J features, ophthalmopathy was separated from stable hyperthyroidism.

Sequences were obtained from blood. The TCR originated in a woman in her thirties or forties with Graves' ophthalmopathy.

CDR3 in amino acids: CSVSNRGGGETQYF. The DNA of the CDR3 is TGCAGCGTCTCTAACAGGGGAGGAGGAGAGACCCAGTACTTC. The V and J genes are TRBV29-1 and TRBJ2-5, with D tentatively TRBD1 (7 bases). In germline, CDR1 is SQVTM, CDR2 ANQGSEA. The CDR3 has 14 amino acids. The V end lost 6 bases, the J end lost 4 bases, and 18 bases lay between the germline ends.